The clone carrying this T cell receptor beta chain appeared many times. Amplified regions were TCR beta CDR3 sequences from RNA transcripts. Using the HTBI primer set, a first-round RT-PCR was run on the TCR CDR3. In TCRdb, the multiplex PCR reads were re-called with MiXCR into one record per CDR3 protein. The repertoire holds a few hundred thousand distinct CDR3 sequences, with more than 14% as singletons. These data come from a study of T cells in Graves' hyperthyroidism and ophthalmopathy. CDR1 and CDR2 from the germline V gene are DFQATT and SNEGSKA (reference sequence). The CDR3 has 13 residues. V was pared by 7 bases and J by 5 bases, with 17 bases between.

Sequenced sample: blood. The chain carries TRBV20-1 and TRBJ2-5; D gene unclear. The TCR was taken from a middle-aged woman with Graves' hyperthyroidism that later progressed to Graves' ophthalmopathy. CDR3 amino acids: CSEMSAAQETQYF. The CDR3 nucleotides read TGCAGTGAAATGTCGGCGGCCCAGGAGACCCAGTACTTC.